The T cell receptor (beta chain) described here comes from a study of spatial heterogeneity in lung cancer. Study background: An average of more than ten raw reads was observed per unique TCR and UMI combination.

General observations from the study: Counts of expanded alpha and beta TCRs within tumors tracked the tumor nonsynonymous mutation count.

Remarks on this clonotype: Its cognate antigen is unknown.

Time point of the sample: sample taken at primary tumor resection. Frozen PBMC, nontumor lung or tumor provided whole RNA, which was sequenced unsorted. Carried by each TCR cDNA molecule was a unique molecular identifier. MiXCR, applied by TCRdb to the 5' RACE reads, yields one record per CDR3 protein. The sample holds a few thousand distinct CDR3 sequences; under 15% are singletons and the top ten take more than 7.5%. Germline V CDR1 and CDR2: SGHTA, FQGNSA. The CDR3 has 14 amino acids. V dropped 7 bases and J dropped 4; count of bases not matched to a gene: 6. This TCR was recovered from a female donor with early-stage non-small cell lung cancer. Sequenced material: lung tumor tissue, taken at surgery. The rearrangement links TRBV7-2 to TRBJ2-2, with TRBD1 matching over 7 bases. In DNA, the CDR3 is TGTGCCAGCACGCAGGGGGATTTCACCGGGGAGCTGTTTTTT. Amino acids: CASTQGDFTGELFF.